This T cell receptor (beta chain) was recorded in a study of brain T cells in children with intractable seizures. As to time point: blood from clinic visit 5 months post-surgery; TSC patient then seizure free. The sequenced cases were selected for having the highest brain T cell transcript signatures. Pre-surgery treatment included at least one anti-epileptic drug. Trimming removed 2 bases from V and 0 bases from J; junction bases left unmatched: 6. The CDR3 runs 16 residues. CDR1 and CDR2 (germline): SGHDT, YYEEEE. Here immunoSEQ multiplex PCR was the method, and the copy in TCRdb shows in-frame clones only, minus some. The sample yields about 350,000 clones, approximately 93% seen once.

The specimen was peripheral blood, collected about 5 months after surgery. The chain combines TRBV5-6 with TRBJ2-3, with 7 bases aligning to TRBD2. The TCR comes from a boy in the first two years of life with tuberous sclerosis and intractable seizures. In DNA form, the CDR3 reads TGTGCCAGCAGCTTTCTAGCGGATACTAGCACAGATACGCAGTATTTT. It yields the protein CASSFLADTSTDTQYF.